The clone carrying this T cell receptor beta chain was recorded a few times. Its antigen is currently unknown. The sample is drawn from a study of T-cell reconstitution after alpha-beta-depleted transplantation in children. Study-level results: T cells produced anew were the main source of T-cell counts and diversity one year after transplant. The high TCRbeta diversity at day 60 in some patients came from surviving recipient T cells and thymic progenitors. Approximately two months post-transplant, alpha-beta T cells reportedly originated from several hundred expanded graft clones.

The CDR3 length is 13 residues. V was pared by 1 base and J by 6 bases, with 8 bases between. CDR1 SGHTA and CDR2 FQGNSA come from the germline V gene. Unique molecular identifiers featured in how the TCRbeta library was prepared. Using its own MiXCR run on the PCR reads, TCRdb lists one record per CDR3 protein. The sample holds some 460,000 distinct CDR3 sequences, around 15% seen once. This sequence joins TRBV7-2 and TRBJ2-3; D ambiguous. The sequence was obtained from a boy under two years old who had a stem cell transplant for Wiskott-Aldrich syndrome, so the T cells may come from the graft donor. Sample: PBMCs, mostly from graft donor cells, taken 360 days after TCRalphabeta/CD19-depleted stem cell transplant. In nucleotides, the CDR3 is TGTGCCAGCAGCTTAGGGGCACGGGATACGCAGTATTTT. It codes for CASSLGARDTQYF.